Described below is a single T cell receptor beta chain sequence and its context. Its antigen remains undetermined. A much larger clonotype is one base distant, so this may be a read error. The data derive from a study of T cells in Graves' hyperthyroidism and ophthalmopathy (dated by TCRdb to 2018 to 2020). Looking at the study overall: Peripheral blood was sampled at the time of initial diagnosis, prior to any treatment. To identify TCR V-J signatures that set the groups apart, the researchers used a discovery cohort of more than 95 patients, made up of 40 to 45 with Graves' ophthalmopathy and some 60 with stable Graves' hyperthyroidism. Whether ophthalmopathy could be predicted prospectively was tested in an independent validation cohort made up of 18 to 20 hyperthyroidism patients plus 17 patients who later progressed to ophthalmopathy. The roughly 94 discovery patients were randomly split 7:3 into training and test sets. The study also compared thyroid tissue and blood T-cell repertoires from roughly six Graves' hyperthyroidism patients. Once sampling was done, hyperthyroidism patients were given methimazole at a starting dose of 30 mg daily, whereas ophthalmopathy patients were given high-dose intravenous methylprednisolone. TCR Vbeta CDR3 sequencing of approximately 140 peripheral blood samples (43 ophthalmopathy, about 74 hyperthyroidism and approximately 17 progressor patients) is reported in the paper. General conclusions and limits of the study: Most expanded thyroid clonotypes (frequency above 0.001) were also found in blood, which suggests that blood repertoires may mirror thyroid immune responses. Sample size was not statistically predetermined, and blinding of investigators to group allocation was not performed. A model built on a 13 V-J signature distinguished ophthalmopathy from stable hyperthyroidism, reaching about 88% sensitivity and about 81% specificity in cross-validation and 80%/75% in testing. In validation, the model predicted progression to ophthalmopathy with over 60% sensitivity and approximately 74% specificity, a median of about 6 months before onset.

Graves' hyperthyroidism was defined as stable when no progression to ophthalmopathy occurred over 18 months of follow-up. Hyperthyroidism patients were newly diagnosed, with disease duration under 2 months, and aged 18 to 65 years. Patients with uncontrolled infections, other autoimmune diseases, pregnancy or lactation were excluded. Diagnoses were established on the basis of clinical symptoms, serum thyroxine and TRAb, thyroid ultrasound, and orbital computed tomography. PBMCs were isolated from 7.5 to 10 ml of fresh peripheral blood by Ficoll-Paque density gradient centrifugation. Trizol reagent was used to extract total RNA, and RNA quality was then checked on an Agilent 2100 Bioanalyzer. The TCR beta CDR3 regions were amplified from RNA transcripts. The TCR CDR3 was subjected to a first round of RT-PCR using the HTBI primer set and the Qiagen OneStep RT-PCR kit. The libraries were constructed in a second round of multiplex PCR and then size-selected and purified. Libraries were sequenced paired-end with 100 bp reads on an Illumina HiSeq2000. Turning to the authors' computational methods: Raw data were processed with SOAPnuke, discarding reads with adapters, uncalled bases, mean Phred below 15, or no exact constant-primer or identifier match. COPE v1.2.5 was used to merge high-quality paired reads, and clonotypes were defined as unique nucleotide sequences. Clonotypes were aligned to IMGT TRBV, TRBD and TRBJ reference segments using MiTCR v1.1. The analysis was restricted to V-J combinations with a frequency above 0.0001, which together covered 99% to 99.2% of the repertoires. The TCS score was defined as F50 (clonal expansion) divided by E x V (chaos), with BLOSUM62-based TCRdist calculated between CDR3 peptides within each V-J. Welch's t-statistics and random forest reduced 514 V-J features to under 15, which were used in a naive Bayes classifier (R e1071). The similarity between thyroid and blood repertoires was quantified using the Morisita-Horn index. The public reads were run again by TCRdb, first through fastp at Q25 and then through MiXCR, and only productive beta chains were kept. Each entry is one CDR3 protein sequence, shown with its most common DNA and genes. TCRdb's processing, not the authors', yielded these V and J calls. The sample table shows about 760,000 distinct CDR3 sequences, and 30% to 40% are seen once. The ten largest clones capture around 32% of the sample.

From cysteine to phenylalanine, the CDR3 is 12 amino acids long. Only the CDR3 DNA is retained, 36 bases long and in frame from the first base. V is cut back by 6 bases and J by 6 bases, with 8 bases in the junction unmatched. CDR1 and CDR2 are drawn from the germline V gene (reference sequence): DFQATT, SNEGSKA. Sequenced material: blood. The chain uses TRBV20-1 and TRBJ2-7; 7 bases in the middle match TRBD1. The receptor's source is a woman aged 40 to 50 with Graves' hyperthyroidism. Here is the DNA: TGCAGTGCCGGTGACAGGGAGTCCGAGCAGTACTTC. Its amino acids are CSAGDRESEQYF.